This T cell receptor (beta chain) was sequenced in a study of T-cell reconstitution after alpha-beta-depleted transplantation in children (dated by TCRdb to 2016 to 2018). In terms of the full investigation: T-cell immune reconstitution after TCRalphabeta/CD19-depleted allogeneic hematopoietic cell transplantation in children was quantitatively tracked in the study by means of TCR repertoire profiling.

Its CDR3 holds 17 amino acids, cysteine through phenylalanine. Here the CDR3 DNA is all that survives: 51 bases in frame from base 1. From V the trimming removes 6 bases and from J it removes 0 bases, while the gene matches leave 11 bases of the junction unaccounted for. The germline V gene yields SGHTA for CDR1 and FQGNSA for CDR2. To prepare the library, PCR was applied. The data were produced on an Illumina HiSeq 2500. To normalize quantification of the TCRbeta repertoire, the TCR libraries were built with molecular barcoding that relied on unique molecular identifiers. The raw public reads went through TCRdb reprocessing: fastp at Q25, MiXCR clone calling, in-frame beta chains kept. Under each unique CDR3 protein, matching rows form one entry showing the most common genes and DNA. This sample is represented by fewer than 1 million distinct CDR3 sequences; around 15% of them were singletons. The ten biggest clones cover roughly 5% of the sample.

The paper's findings and limits, for the study overall: The apparently early recovery of alphabetaT-cell counts about two months after transplant reportedly depended on only several hundred rapidly expanded clones that came from non-depleted graft cells. The high TCRbeta diversity at day 60 in some patients was ascribed to recipient T cells and intrathymic progenitors that had survived conditioning. The frequencies of hyperexpanded clones fell over the following months, and after one year, T-cell counts and TCRbeta diversity were mostly attributed to newly produced T cells.

Interpreted using the paper, the treatment or condition label stands for: allogeneic hematopoietic cell transplantation with graft depleted of TCRalphabeta T cells and CD19 B cells. The transplant recipients were children given TCRalphabeta/CD19-depleted allogeneic hematopoietic cell grafts. This clonotype was seen ten or more times. This clone's antigen is unknown. Per-base quality was not reported, and no clone a single base away is much larger than it. The input for sequencing was PBMCs, mostly from graft donor cells, taken 360 days after TCRalphabeta/CD19-depleted stem cell transplant. The V and J genes are TRBV7-2 and TRBJ2-1, with 7 junctional bases fitting TRBD2. The sequence was obtained from a male patient between 5 and 17 years old who had a stem cell transplant for acute lymphoblastic leukemia, so the T cells may come from the graft donor. The CDR3 reads CASRFRDYQSSYNEQFF. The DNA is as follows: TGTGCCAGCAGGTTCCGGGACTATCAAAGCTCCTACAATGAGCAGTTCTTC.